This T cell receptor beta chain was documented in a study of cytomegalovirus exposure and HLA in healthy donors. Study results and limitations: The HLA-A and HLA-B alleles of most subjects were reportedly predicted accurately from TCR beta sequences. Specificity of a few CMV-associated chains for CMV antigens was verified in vitro. Likely technical artifact: a cluster of highly shared sequence variants.

The germline V and J ends were trimmed by 10 bases and 8 bases, with 19 bases remaining between them. Looked up from germline, CDR1 is SNHLY and CDR2 is FYNNEI. The length of the CDR3 is 13 residues. It was with 60 Vbeta and 13 Jbeta primers that the PCR ran. Assay used: immunoSEQ multiplex PCR; TCRdb lists only in-frame clones, some missing. The sample holds fewer than 150,000 clones, 60% to 80% seen once. Healthy bone marrow donors supplied every sample. On this clone: As yet, its antigen is unknown.

The sequenced sample consisted of PBMCs. The clonotype was recovered from a young man in good health and CMV-seronegative. This chain connects TRBV2 to TRBJ2-3; tentative D call: TRBD2 (5 bases). In DNA form, the CDR3 reads TGTGCCAACGAGGGTCTGGTATTTGGTACGCAGTATTTT. Amino acid sequence: CANEGLVFGTQYF.